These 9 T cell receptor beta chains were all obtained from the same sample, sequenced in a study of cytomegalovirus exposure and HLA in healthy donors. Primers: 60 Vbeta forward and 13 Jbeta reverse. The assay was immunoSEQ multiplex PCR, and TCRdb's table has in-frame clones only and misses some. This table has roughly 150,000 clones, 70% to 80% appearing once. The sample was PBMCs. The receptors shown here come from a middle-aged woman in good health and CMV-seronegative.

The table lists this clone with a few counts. The CDR3 nucleotides read TGTGCCAGCAGTTCCGGGACAGGGACCTCACCCCTCCACTTT. Amino acids: CASSSGTGTSPLHF. The rearrangement uses TRBV11-2 and TRBJ1-6; 9 bases agree with TRBD1. V trimming: 6 bases; J trimming: 10 bases; junction bases outside the gene matches: 7. CDR3 length: 14 residues. Germline V gene lookup returns CDR1 SGHAT and CDR2 FQNNGV.

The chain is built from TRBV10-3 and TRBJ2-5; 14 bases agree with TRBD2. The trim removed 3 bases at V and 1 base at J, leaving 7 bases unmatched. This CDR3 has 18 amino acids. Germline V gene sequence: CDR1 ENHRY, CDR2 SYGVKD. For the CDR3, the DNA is TGTGCCATCAGTGACCCGGTAGGGACTAGCGGGGGCCAAGAGACCCAGTACTTC. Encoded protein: CAISDPVGTSGGQETQYF.

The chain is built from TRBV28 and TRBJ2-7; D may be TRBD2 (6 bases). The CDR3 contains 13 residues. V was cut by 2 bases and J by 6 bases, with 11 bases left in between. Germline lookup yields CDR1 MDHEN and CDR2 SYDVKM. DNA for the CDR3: TGTGCCAGCAGTTTACGGGGGACCCTCGAGCAGTACTTC. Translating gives CASSLRGTLEQYF.

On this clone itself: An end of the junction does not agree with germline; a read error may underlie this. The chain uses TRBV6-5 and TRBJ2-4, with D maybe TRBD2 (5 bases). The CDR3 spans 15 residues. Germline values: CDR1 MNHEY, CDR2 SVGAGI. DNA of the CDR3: TGTGCCAGCAGTTACGAGAAAGGACTCAAAAACAGTCAGTACTTC. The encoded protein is CASSYEKGLKNSQYF.

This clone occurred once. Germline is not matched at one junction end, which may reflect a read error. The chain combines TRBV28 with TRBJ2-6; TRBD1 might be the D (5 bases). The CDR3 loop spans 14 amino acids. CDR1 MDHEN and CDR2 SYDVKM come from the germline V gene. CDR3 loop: CASSTGAGANGLTF. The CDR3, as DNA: TGTGCCAGCAGTACAGGTGCTGGGGCCAACGGCCTGACTTTC.

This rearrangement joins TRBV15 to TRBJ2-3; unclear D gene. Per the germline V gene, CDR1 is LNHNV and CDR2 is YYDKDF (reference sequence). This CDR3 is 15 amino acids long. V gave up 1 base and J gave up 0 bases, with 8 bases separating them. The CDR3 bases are TGTGCCACCAGCAGAGGCGATTCTAGCACAGATACGCAGTATTTT. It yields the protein CATSRGDSSTDTQYF.

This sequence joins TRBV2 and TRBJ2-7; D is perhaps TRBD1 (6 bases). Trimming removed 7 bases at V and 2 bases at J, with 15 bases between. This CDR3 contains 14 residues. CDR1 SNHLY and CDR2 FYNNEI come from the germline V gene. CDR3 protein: CASILQGRTYEQYF. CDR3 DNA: TGTGCCAGCATTCTGCAGGGGCGAACCTACGAGCAGTACTTC.

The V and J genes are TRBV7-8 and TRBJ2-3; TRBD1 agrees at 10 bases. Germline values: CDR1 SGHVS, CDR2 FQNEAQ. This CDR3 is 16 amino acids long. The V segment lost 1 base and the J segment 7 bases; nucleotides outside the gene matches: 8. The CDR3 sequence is CASSLVGQGNANTQYF. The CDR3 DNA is TGTGCCAGCAGCTTAGTGGGACAGGGGAATGCGAATACGCAGTATTTT.

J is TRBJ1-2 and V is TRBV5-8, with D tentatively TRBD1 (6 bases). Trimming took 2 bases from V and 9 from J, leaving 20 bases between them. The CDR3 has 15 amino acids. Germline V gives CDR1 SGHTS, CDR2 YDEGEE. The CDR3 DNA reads TGTGCCAGCAGCTTCATGGACAGACTATTTATGAGCTACACCTTC. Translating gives CASSFMDRLFMSYTF.